Listed below are T cell receptor beta chains from one sample, sequenced in a study of blood T cell repertoires in COVID-19. Some clones are missing from TCRdb's copy, which holds only in-frame ones; the method was immunoSEQ multiplex PCR. Among roughly 300,000 clones listed, over 75% were seen once. Material: peripheral blood. These receptors originate from a woman younger than 45 with COVID-19, enrolled during active disease. The conserved cysteine and the conserved F or W are not part of the CDR3 here. Fields, in order: V gene, D gene, CDR3 protein. D genes are given only for firm matches.

>TRBV6-5|.
ASSRQGSGGSPLH
>TRBV28|TRBD1
ASSYRTGQYRPQH
>TRBV14|.
ASSQEVVTEAF
>TRBV7-8|.
ASSPARVSGNTIY
>TRBV28|TRBD1
ASSIDGTGSYEQY
>TRBV6-5|TRBD1
ASLDIEGAGYGYT
>TRBV5-6|.
ASSLVNQETQY
>TRBV5-1|.
ASSPEGGESPF
>TRBV6-4|TRBD1
ASSDSRDRGQGLAVYEQY
>TRBV18|TRBD2
ASSPRREASYEQY
>TRBV6-5|TRBD1
ASSYSGTGYNQPQH
>TRBV30|.
ACKGGVGYEQY
>TRBV7-8|.
ASSLAGLNTGELF
>TRBV14|.
ASSQEEVPNGYT
>TRBV6-5|TRBD2
ASSYSGTSYNEQF
>TRBV19|.
ASSIRFGRDRTGELF
>TRBV2|.
ASSEGGTYNSPLH
>TRBV29-1|TRBD2
SVEHGAGVRADTQY
>TRBV10-3|.
AISESTRSRGTEAF
>TRBV7-2|.
ASSSRLSTDTQY
>TRBV27|.
ASSFSAGELF
>TRBV18|.
ASSPVGRGGDYT
>TRBV28|TRBD2
ASAWGLAGVGVEQY
>TRBV27|.
ASSLYGSRGVTNEKLF
>TRBV7-2|TRBD1
ASSLGQSPEKLF
>TRBV4-1|.
ASSNHRNNSPLH
>TRBV6-6|.
ASSRRTVLRFSGANVLT
>TRBV30|TRBD2
AWTRGLAGANEQY
>TRBV29-1|.
SAPVGIGNNEQF